This T cell receptor beta chain is drawn from a study of blood T cell repertoires in COVID-19. Study details: Specimens from acute and convalescent COVID-19 originated in the United States, Italy and Spain. Sample material is recorded as cDNA or gDNA derived from T cells, B-cell-depleted T cells, or PBMCs.

Between the trimmed V and J ends, which lost 2 bases and 1 base, there was a span of 11 bases. Germline assignment: CDR1 SNHLY and CDR2 FYNNEI. This CDR3 comprises 15 residues. Study processing details: Estimation of nucleated cell counts relied on the amplification of reference gene primers. Here immunoSEQ multiplex PCR was the method, and the copy in TCRdb shows in-frame clones only, minus some. For V, J and clone size, that table is used; D and trimming come from the DNA. Of fewer than 250,000 clones in the sample, about 86% were seen once. The gene calls are TRBV2 and TRBJ1-1; D not resolved. Source material: peripheral blood. The sequence came from a woman in her seventies with acute or convalescent COVID-19. The CDR3 protein is CASSESTAPNTEAFF. The CDR3 DNA reads TGTGCCAGCAGTGAAAGTACAGCCCCGAACACTGAAGCTTTCTTT.